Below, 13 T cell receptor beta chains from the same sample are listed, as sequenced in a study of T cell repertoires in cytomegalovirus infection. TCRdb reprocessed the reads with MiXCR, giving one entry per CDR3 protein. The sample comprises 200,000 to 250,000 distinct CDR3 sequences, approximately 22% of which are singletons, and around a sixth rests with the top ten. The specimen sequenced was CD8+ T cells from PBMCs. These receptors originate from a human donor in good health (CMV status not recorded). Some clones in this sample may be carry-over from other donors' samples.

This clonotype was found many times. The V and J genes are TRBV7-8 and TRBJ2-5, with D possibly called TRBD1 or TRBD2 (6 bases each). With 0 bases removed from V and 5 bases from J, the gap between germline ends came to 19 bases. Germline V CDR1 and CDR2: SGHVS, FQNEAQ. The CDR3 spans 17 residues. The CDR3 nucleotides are TGTGCCAGCAGCTTAGCTTTCGGCAGCCGAGGGGGGGAGACCCAGTACTTC. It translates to CASSLAFGSRGGETQYF. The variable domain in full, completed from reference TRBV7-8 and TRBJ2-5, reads GAGVSQSPRYKVAKRGQDVALRCDPISGHVSLFWYQQALGQGPEFLTYFQNEAQLDKSGLPSDRFFAERPEGSVSTLKIQRTQQEDSAVYLCASSLAFGSRGGETQYFGPGTRLLVL.

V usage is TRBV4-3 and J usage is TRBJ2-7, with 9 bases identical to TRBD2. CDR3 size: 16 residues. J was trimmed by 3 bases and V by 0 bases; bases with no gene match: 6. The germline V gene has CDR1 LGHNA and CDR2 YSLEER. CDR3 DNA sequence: TGCGCCAGCAGCCAAGAAGGAATAGCGGGGGTCTACGAGCAGTACTTC. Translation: CASSQEGIAGVYEQYF.

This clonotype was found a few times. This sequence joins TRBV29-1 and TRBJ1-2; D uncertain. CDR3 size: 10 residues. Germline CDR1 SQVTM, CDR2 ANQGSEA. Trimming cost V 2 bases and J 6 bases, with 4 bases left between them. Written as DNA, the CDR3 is TGCAGCGTTGAATGGGATGGCTACACCTTC. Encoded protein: CSVEWDGYTF.

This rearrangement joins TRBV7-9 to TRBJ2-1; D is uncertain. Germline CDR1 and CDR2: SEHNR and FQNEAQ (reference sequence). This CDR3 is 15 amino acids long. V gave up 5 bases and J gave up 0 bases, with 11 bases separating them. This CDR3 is CASSPSETSYNEQFF. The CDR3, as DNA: TGTGCCAGCAGCCCCTCAGAAACCTCCTACAATGAGCAGTTCTTC.

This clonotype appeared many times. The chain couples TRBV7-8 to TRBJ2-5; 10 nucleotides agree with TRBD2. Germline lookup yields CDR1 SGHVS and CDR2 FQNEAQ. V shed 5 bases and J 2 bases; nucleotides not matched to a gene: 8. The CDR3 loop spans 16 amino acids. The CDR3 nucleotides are TGTGCCAGCAGCCTTAGCGGGGGGTACCAACAAGAGACCCAGTACTTC. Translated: CASSLSGGYQQETQYF.

The CDR3: CSARDQKSGANVLTF. DNA for the CDR3: TGCAGTGCTAGAGATCAAAAATCTGGGGCCAACGTCCTGACTTTC. This chain uses TRBV20-1 with TRBJ2-6; unclear D gene. Germline assignment: CDR1 DFQATT and CDR2 SNEGSKA (reference sequence). The CDR3 consists of 15 residues. Trimming stripped 0 bases from V and 1 base from J, with 7 bases between.

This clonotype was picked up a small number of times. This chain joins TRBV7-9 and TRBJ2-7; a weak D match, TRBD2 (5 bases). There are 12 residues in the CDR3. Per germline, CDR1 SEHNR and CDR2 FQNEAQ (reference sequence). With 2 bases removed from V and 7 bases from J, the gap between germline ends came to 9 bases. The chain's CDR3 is CASSLNRGEQYF. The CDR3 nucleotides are TGTGCCAGCAGCTTAAACCGAGGGGAGCAGTACTTC.

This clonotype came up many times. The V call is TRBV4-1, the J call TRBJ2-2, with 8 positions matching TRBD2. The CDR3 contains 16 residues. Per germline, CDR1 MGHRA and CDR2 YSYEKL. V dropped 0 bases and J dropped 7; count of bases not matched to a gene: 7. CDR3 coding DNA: TGCGCCAGCAGCCAAGAGATAGCGGGGAGGGGCGGGGAGCTGTTTTTT. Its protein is CASSQEIAGRGGELFF.

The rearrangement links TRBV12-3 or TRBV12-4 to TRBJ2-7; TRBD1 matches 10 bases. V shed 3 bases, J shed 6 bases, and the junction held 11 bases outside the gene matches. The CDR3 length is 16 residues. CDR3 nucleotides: TGTGCCAGCAGTTTCACCCCGGGACAGGGGACTTGCGAGCAGTACTTC. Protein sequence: CASSFTPGQGTCEQYF.

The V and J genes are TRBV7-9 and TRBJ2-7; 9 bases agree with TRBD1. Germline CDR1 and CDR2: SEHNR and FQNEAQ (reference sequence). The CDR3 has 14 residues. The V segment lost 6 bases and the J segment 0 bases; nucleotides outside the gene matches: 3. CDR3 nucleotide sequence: TGTGCCAGCAGAACAGGGGGCTCCTCCTACGAGCAGTACTTC. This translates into CASRTGGSSYEQYF.

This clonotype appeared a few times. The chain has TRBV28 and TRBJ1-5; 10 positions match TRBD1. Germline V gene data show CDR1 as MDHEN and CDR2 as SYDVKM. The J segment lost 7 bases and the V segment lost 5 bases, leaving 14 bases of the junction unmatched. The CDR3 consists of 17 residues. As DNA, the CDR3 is TGTGCCAGCAGTCTGGGTCCGGGGACAGGGGCAGGGCAGCCCCAGCATTTT. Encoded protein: CASSLGPGTGAGQPQHF.

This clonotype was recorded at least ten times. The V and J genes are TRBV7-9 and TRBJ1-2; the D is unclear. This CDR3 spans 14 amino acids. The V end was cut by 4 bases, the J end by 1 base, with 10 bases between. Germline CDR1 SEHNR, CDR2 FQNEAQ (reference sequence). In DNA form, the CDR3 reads TGTGCCAGCAGCTCCGTGATCGATAACTATGGCTACACCTTC. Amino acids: CASSSVIDNYGYTF.

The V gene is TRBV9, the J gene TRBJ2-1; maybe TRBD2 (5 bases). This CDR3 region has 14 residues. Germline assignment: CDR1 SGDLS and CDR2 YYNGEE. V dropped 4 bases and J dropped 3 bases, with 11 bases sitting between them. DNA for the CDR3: TGTGCCAGCAGCCCCCCGGGGTTCTACAATGAGCAGTTCTTC. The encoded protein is CASSPPGFYNEQFF.